This TCR beta chain was identified during a study of cytomegalovirus exposure and HLA in healthy donors. The donors, nominally healthy at sampling, likely had unrecorded immune exposures. This clone was detected once. The antigen is unknown. Amplification used 60 Vbeta primers and 13 Jbeta primers. Generated by immunoSEQ multiplex PCR, the TCRdb table keeps only in-frame clones and is missing some. The sample yields a few hundred thousand clones, 70% to 90% seen once. Study results and caveats: Serostatus for CMV was the only available immune exposure information.

V was clipped by 8 bases and J by 3 bases, with 10 bases between them. The CDR3 consists of 12 residues. Germline V gene sequence: CDR1 MNHEY, CDR2 SVGAGI. Sequencing was done on a sample of PBMCs. This receptor was obtained from a woman aged 55 to 70 in good health and CMV-seropositive. The V call is TRBV6-5, the J call TRBJ2-5, with a possible D match to TRBD2 (5 bases). CDR3 bases: TGTGCCAGCTCCTCGGAGGAAGAGACCCAGTACTTC. Translation: CASSSEEETQYF.